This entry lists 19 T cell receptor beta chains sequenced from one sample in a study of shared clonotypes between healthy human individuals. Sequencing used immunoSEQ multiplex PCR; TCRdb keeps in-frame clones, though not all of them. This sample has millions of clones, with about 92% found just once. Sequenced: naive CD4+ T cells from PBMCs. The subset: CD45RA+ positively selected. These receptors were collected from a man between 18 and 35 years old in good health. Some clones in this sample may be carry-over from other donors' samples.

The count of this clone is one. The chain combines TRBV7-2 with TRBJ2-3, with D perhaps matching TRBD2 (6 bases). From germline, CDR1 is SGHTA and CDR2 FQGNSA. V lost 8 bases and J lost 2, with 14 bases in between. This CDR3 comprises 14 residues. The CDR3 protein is CASAASGYTDTQYF. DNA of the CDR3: TGTGCCAGCGCGGCCAGCGGGTACACAGATACGCAGTATTTT.

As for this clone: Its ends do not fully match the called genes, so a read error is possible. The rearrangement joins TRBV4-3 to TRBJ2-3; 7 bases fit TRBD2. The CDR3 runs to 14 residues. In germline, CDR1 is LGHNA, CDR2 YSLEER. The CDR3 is CASSQETSRDTQYF. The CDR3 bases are TGCGCCAGCAGCCAAGAGACTAGCAGAGATACGCAGTATTTT.

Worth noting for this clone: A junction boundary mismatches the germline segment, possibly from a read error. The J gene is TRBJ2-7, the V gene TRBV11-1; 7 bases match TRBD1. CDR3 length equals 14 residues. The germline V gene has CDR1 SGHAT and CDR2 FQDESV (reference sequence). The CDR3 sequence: CASSRNRDSGRAAF. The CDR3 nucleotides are TGTGCCAGCAGCCGAAACCGGGACAGTGGTCGAGCCGCGTTC.

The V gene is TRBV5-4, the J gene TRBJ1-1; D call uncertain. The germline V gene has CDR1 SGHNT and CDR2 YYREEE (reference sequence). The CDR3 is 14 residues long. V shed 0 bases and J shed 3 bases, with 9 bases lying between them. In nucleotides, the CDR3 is TGTGCCAGCAGCTTGGCCGATGGGTACACTGAAGCTTTCTTT. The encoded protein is CASSLADGYTEAFF.

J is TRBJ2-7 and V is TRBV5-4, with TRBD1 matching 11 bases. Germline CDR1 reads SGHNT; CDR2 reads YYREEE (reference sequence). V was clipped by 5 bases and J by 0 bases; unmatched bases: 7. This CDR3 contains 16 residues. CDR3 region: CASSFRGQGGSYEQYF. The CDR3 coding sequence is TGTGCCAGCAGTTTTAGGGGACAGGGGGGCTCCTACGAGCAGTACTTC.

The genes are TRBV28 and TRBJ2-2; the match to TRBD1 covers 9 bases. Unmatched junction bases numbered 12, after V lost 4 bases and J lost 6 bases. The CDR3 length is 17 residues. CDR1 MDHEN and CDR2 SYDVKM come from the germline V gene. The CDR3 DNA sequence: TGTGCCAGCAGTTCCCCGTCACAGGGGGCGTACCCCGGGGAGCTGTTTTTT. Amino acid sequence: CASSSPSQGAYPGELFF.

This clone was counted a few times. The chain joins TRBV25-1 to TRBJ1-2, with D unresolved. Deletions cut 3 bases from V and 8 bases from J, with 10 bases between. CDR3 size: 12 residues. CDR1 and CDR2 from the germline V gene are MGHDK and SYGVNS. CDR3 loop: CASSEEGYGYTF. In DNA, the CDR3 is TGTGCCAGCAGTGAGGAAGGCTACGGCTACACCTTC.

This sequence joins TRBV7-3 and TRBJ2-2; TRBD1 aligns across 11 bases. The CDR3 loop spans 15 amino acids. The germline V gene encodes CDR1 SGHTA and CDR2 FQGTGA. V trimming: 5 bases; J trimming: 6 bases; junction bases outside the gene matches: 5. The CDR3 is CASSPGQGEAGELFF. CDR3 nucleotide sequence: TGTGCCAGCAGCCCGGGACAGGGGGAGGCCGGGGAGCTGTTTTTT.

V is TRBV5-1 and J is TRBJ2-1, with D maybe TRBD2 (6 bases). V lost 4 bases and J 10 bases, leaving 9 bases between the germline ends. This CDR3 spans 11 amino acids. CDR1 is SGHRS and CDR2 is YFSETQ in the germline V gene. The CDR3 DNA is TGCGCCAGCAGCGGCGGGGACGAGCAGTTCTTC. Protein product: CASSGGDEQFF.

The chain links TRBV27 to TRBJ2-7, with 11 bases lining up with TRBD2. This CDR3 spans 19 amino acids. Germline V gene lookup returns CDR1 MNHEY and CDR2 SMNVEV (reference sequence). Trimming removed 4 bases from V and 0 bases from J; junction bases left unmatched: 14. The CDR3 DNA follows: TGTGCCAGCAGTTCCCTCCATCCCCTGACTAGCGGGACCTCCTACGAGCAGTACTTC. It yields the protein CASSSLHPLTSGTSYEQYF.

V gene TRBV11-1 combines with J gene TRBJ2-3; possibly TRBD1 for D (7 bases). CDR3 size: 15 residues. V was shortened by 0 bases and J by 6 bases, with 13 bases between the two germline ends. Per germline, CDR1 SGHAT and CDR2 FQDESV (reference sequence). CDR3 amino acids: CASSLAGGRGDTQYF. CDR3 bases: TGTGCCAGCAGCTTAGCCGGGGGCAGGGGGGATACGCAGTATTTT.

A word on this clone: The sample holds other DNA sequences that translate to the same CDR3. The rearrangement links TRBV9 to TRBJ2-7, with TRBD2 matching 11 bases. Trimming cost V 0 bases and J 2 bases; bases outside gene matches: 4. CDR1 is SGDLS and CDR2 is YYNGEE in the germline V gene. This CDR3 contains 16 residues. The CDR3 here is CASSVEGTSGAYEQYF. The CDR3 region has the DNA TGTGCCAGCAGCGTAGAAGGGACTAGCGGAGCCTACGAGCAGTACTTC.

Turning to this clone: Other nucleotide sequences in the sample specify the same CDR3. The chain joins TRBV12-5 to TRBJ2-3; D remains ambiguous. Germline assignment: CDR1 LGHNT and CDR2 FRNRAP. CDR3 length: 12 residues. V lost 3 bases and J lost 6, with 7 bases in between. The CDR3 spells CASGLDTDTQYF. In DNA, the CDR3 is TGTGCTAGTGGTTTAGATACGGATACGCAGTATTTT.

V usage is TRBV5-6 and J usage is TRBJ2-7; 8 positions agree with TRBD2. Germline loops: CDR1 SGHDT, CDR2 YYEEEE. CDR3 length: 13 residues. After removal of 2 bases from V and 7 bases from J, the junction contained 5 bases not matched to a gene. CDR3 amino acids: CASSFAGGGEQYF. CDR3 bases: TGTGCCAGCAGCTTTGCGGGAGGTGGTGAGCAGTACTTC.

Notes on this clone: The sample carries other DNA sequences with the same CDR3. The DNA for the CDR3 is TGTGCCAGCAGCTTAGGTGTCTCCACAGATACGCAGTATTTT. It codes for CASSLGVSTDTQYF. V gene TRBV7-2 combines with J gene TRBJ2-3; D gene ambiguous. CDR1 SGHTA and CDR2 FQGNSA come from the germline V gene. The V end was cut by 1 base, the J end by 2 bases, with 7 bases between. The CDR3 covers 14 residues.

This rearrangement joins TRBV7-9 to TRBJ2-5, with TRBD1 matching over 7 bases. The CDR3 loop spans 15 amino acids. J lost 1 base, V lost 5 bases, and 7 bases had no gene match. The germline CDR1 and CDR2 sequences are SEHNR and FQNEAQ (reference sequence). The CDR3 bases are TGTGCCAGCAGCCCAATTCCAGGGGGCCAAGAGACCCAGTACTTC. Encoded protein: CASSPIPGGQETQYF.

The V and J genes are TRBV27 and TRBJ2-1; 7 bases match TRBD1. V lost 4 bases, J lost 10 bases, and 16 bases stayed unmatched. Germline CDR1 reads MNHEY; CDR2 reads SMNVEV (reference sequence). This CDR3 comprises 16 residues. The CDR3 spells CASSYTTGSPGGEQFF. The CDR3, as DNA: TGTGCCAGCAGTTACACGACAGGGTCCCCCGGCGGCGAGCAGTTCTTC.

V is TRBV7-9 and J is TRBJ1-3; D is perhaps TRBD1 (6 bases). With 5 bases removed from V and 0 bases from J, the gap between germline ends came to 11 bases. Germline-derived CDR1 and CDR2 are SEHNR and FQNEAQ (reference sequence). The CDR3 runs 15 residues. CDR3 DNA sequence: TGTGCCAGCAGCCGACAGGCGGACTCTGGAAACACCATATATTTT. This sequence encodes CASSRQADSGNTIYF. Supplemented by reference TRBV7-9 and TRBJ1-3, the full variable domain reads DTGVSQNPRHKITKRGQNVTFRCDPISEHNRLYWYRQTLGQGPEFLTYFQNEAQLEKSRLLSDRFSAERPKGSFSTLEIQRTEQGDSAMYLCASSRQADSGNTIYFGEGSWLTVV.

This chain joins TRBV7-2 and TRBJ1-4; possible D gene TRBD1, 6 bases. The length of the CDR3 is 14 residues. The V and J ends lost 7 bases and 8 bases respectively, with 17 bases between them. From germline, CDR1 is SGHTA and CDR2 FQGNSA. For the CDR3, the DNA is TGTGCCAGCACCTCCCTACAGGGCGGGGAAAAACTGTTTTTT. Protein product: CASTSLQGGEKLFF.